One and the same sample provided the 11 T cell receptor beta chains below, sequenced in a study of tumor-infiltrating lymphocytes in oesophageal squamous cell carcinoma. TCRdb analysed the PCR reads with MiXCR anew, one entry per CDR3 protein. The table includes around 9,300 distinct CDR3 sequences, about 70% detected once. Sequenced sample: esophageal tumor tissue. The source is a female donor with esophageal squamous cell carcinoma.

The chain carries TRBV5-1 and TRBJ2-3; 9 bases align to TRBD1. Looked up from germline, CDR1 is SGHRS and CDR2 is YFSETQ. Unmatched junction bases numbered 3, after V lost 4 bases and J lost 3 bases. The CDR3 sequence is 14 residues long. In DNA, the CDR3 is TGCGCCAGCAGCGAGACAGGGGGGACAGATACGCAGTATTTT. This encodes CASSETGGTDTQYF.

The chain joins TRBV5-6 to TRBJ2-1; 9 nucleotides match TRBD1. The end of the DNA is better explained by TRBJ2-7, so the J call may be wrong. From germline, CDR1 is SGHDT and CDR2 YYEEEE. The CDR3 consists of 14 residues. CDR3 loop: CASSRPGTGNEQYF. CDR3 coding DNA: TGTGCCAGCAGCAGACCCGGGACAGGGAACGAGCAGTACTTC.

The sample holds a few counts of this clonotype. V is TRBV6-1 and J is TRBJ2-5; D tentatively fits TRBD1 or TRBD2 (5 bases each). The J call could be wrong; TRBJ2-7 is a better fit for the DNA end. CDR1 and CDR2 (germline): MNHNS, SASEGT. This CDR3 contains 17 residues. In DNA form, the CDR3 reads TGTGCCAGCAGCCCCACCAGGTCGGGGCTTAACAACTACGAGCAGTACTTC. Its translation: CASSPTRSGLNNYEQYF.

The CDR3 DNA reads as TGTGCCAGCAGTTTAGATGACAGGGGCATTGAGCAGTTCTTC. It encodes CASSLDDRGIEQFF. The gene calls are TRBV12-3 or TRBV12-4 and TRBJ2-5, with 8 nucleotides matching TRBD1. TRBJ2-1 explains the end of the DNA better; the J call may be wrong. The CDR3 extends over 14 amino acids.

Here the CDR3 reads CASSGTWTLSYEQYF. CDR3 coding DNA: TGTGCCAGCAGTGGAACCTGGACACTATCCTACGAGCAGTACTTC. This sequence joins TRBV7-2 and TRBJ1-1, with D perhaps matching TRBD1 (5 bases). The J call may be incorrect, as the DNA end agrees better with TRBJ2-7. This CDR3 spans 15 amino acids. Germline V gene lookup returns CDR1 SGHTA and CDR2 FQGNSA.

In this sample, this clonotype turned up a few times. The chain is built from TRBV28 and TRBJ2-5; 8 bases align to TRBD2. Germline CDR1 reads MDHEN; CDR2 reads SYDVKM. V dropped 3 bases and J dropped 11; count of bases not matched to a gene: 8. There are 13 residues in the CDR3. CDR3 region: CASSFYRGGEQYF. In nucleotides, the CDR3 is TGTGCCAGCAGTTTTTATCGGGGGGGGGAGCAGTACTTC.

The gene calls are TRBV7-2 and TRBJ2-3, with TRBD2 matching over 14 bases. The DNA end favors TRBJ2-1, so the J call may be wrong. The CDR3 runs to 15 residues. CDR1 and CDR2 (germline): SGHTA, FQGNSA. This CDR3 is CASSPGTSGSYEQFF. The CDR3 region has the DNA TGTGCCAGCAGCCCAGGGACTAGCGGGAGCTATGAGCAGTTCTTC.

The chain recombines TRBV7-6 with TRBJ2-1; D may be TRBD2 (5 bases). The DNA end favors TRBJ2-7, so the J call may be wrong. CDR1 is SGHVS, CDR2 FNYEAQ, per germline. The CDR3 sequence is 13 residues long. The CDR3 protein is CASSLADGNEQYF. The CDR3 bases are TGTGCCAGCAGCTTAGCCGACGGGAATGAGCAGTACTTC.

In regard to this clonotype: A read error may account for a junction end that differs from germline. The CDR3 DNA reads as TGCGCCAGCAGCCAGGGGGCTAGGGCCAAAAACATTCAGTACTTC. It specifies CASSQGARAKNIQYF. The rearrangement links TRBV5-3 to TRBJ2-4; 8 positions match TRBD1. TRBV5-3 is flagged as an ORF with uncertain function. This CDR3 spans 15 amino acids.

As for this clonotype: Mismatch with germline at one junction end may stem from a read error. The genes are TRBV7-2 and TRBJ2-7, with D perhaps being TRBD1 or TRBD2 (5 bases each). This CDR3 comprises 15 residues. Germline lookup yields CDR1 SGHTA and CDR2 FQGNSA. CDR3 residues: CASSLVPGSDSPLHF. Here the CDR3 DNA reads TGTGCCAGCAGCTTAGTTCCAGGGAGTGATTCACCCCTCCACTTC.

This clonotype was seen once. Germline and junction disagree at one end, which may indicate a read error. The chain has TRBV7-2 and TRBJ2-3; D not resolved. The CDR3 extends over 12 amino acids. CDR1 is SGHTA and CDR2 is FQGNSA in the germline V gene. The CDR3 DNA reads as TGTGCCAGCAGCTTTGAACGTAATGAGCAGTGCTTC. Protein sequence: CASSFERNEQCF.